This TCR beta chain appears in the sequencing data of a study of CD8 T cells in ankylosing spondylitis (dated by TCRdb to about 2017). Study-wide context: The study set out to find disease-linked TCR variants by profiling T cell receptor beta repertoires in ankylosing spondylitis patients and healthy donors. The full study cohort comprised 25 or so ankylosing spondylitis patients and 110 or so healthy donors. Samples of peripheral blood were taken, and for ankylosing spondylitis patients, synovial fluid was collected as well. Overall study outcomes, separate from this receptor: The disease-linked clones showed a CD8+ phenotype and occurred at relatively low frequencies in peripheral blood. Some motif variants had previously been reported in the synovial fluid and blood of reactive arthritis patients, which suggests shared mechanisms of disease initiation. The disease-linked clones were reported to be significantly enriched in matched synovial fluid samples from ankylosing spondylitis patients. Blood from ankylosing spondylitis patients appeared to be characterized by a TCR beta motif composed of several highly homologous amino acid variants.

As for this clonotype: Its antigen is not yet known. Base-call qualities are not available, and no considerably larger clone is one nucleotide away.

Reads for this sample came from an Illumina HiSeq 2500. TCR beta libraries were prepared by quantitative 5'-RACE with molecular barcodes. The authors' analysis ran thus. Disease-linked TCR variants were identified with a new computational method built on a probabilistic model of VDJ rearrangement. TCRdb passed the public sequencing reads through fastp at Q25 and MiXCR, retaining productive beta sequences. Each CDR3 protein gets just one entry, which takes the most common genes and DNA from the rows behind it. These V and J calls rely on TCRdb rather than the paper's analysis. A total of a few hundred thousand distinct CDR3 sequences appear in this sample, 15% to 20% of them only once. The ten biggest clones cover 25% to 40% of the sample. The sequence was collected from a male donor with ankylosing spondylitis or in good health (not recorded which). Sequencing was carried out using blood, either unsorted or a sorted T cell fraction (not recorded which).

The CDR3 region has the sequence CASSEGNQYEQYF. The nucleotide sequence is TGTGCCAGCAGTGAAGGGAACCAATACGAGCAGTACTTC. The V and J segments used are TRBV6-1 and TRBJ2-7; no D segment can be confidently identified. The CDR3 spans 13 residues, from the cysteine through the phenylalanine. Solely the CDR3 DNA is kept, with 39 bases framed from the first base. CDR1 MNHNS and CDR2 SASEGT were looked up in the germline V gene. V and J are truncated by 1 base and 4 bases respectively, leaving an intervening sequence of 8 bases.